The 9 T cell receptor beta chains in this list originate from one sample, sequenced in a study of identical twins. TCRdb recomputed calls from the 5' RACE reads with MiXCR, one row per CDR3 protein. The sample includes under 800,000 distinct CDR3 sequences, around 21% of them seen just once. These sequences were also reported in another study, on T cells expressing NK-cell markers.

The sample comprised PBMCs. These TCRs come from a woman aged 18 to 35 in good health.

This clonotype was seen ten or more times. The gene calls are TRBV20-1 and TRBJ2-3, with D tentatively TRBD1 (5 bases). This CDR3 comprises 14 residues. V was clipped by 0 bases and J by 2 bases, with 9 bases between them. In germline, CDR1 is DFQATT, CDR2 SNEGSKA (reference sequence). As DNA, the CDR3 is TGCAGTGCTAGAGATCAGGGATACACAGATACGCAGTATTTT. Encoded protein: CSARDQGYTDTQYF.

The genes are TRBV12-3 or TRBV12-4 and TRBJ2-3; the match to TRBD2 covers 9 bases. The CDR3 extends over 14 amino acids. V shed 4 bases, J shed 5 bases, and the junction held 4 bases outside the gene matches. CDR3 sequence (DNA): TGTGCCAGCAGTTCGGCGGGAGGGGAAGATACGCAGTATTTT. Its protein product is CASSSAGGEDTQYF.

This clonotype was observed a few times. CDR3 region: CASSEHGSGELFF. CDR3 bases: TGTGCCAGCAGCGAGCATGGGTCCGGGGAGCTGTTTTTT. The V call is TRBV7-9, the J call TRBJ2-2, with unresolved D. The CDR3 is 13 amino acids. The V and J ends lost 5 bases and 6 bases respectively, with 10 bases between them. In germline, CDR1 is SEHNR, CDR2 FQNEAQ (reference sequence).

This clonotype occurred a few times. This chain joins TRBV24-1 and TRBJ2-2; weak D call: TRBD1 (6 bases). Germline V gives CDR1 KGHDR, CDR2 SFDVKD. This CDR3 has 16 residues. Deletions cut 4 bases from V and 1 base from J, with 12 bases between. The DNA for the CDR3 is TGTGCCACCAGTGACCATGGACAGAAGAACACCGGGGAGCTGTTTTTT. Its translation: CATSDHGQKNTGELFF.

The chain employs TRBV5-1 and TRBJ2-1; the D is unclear. The germline gives CDR1 SGHRS, CDR2 YFSETQ. Trimming shortened V by 7 bases and J by 5 bases, and 13 bases separated the two germline ends. CDR3 length equals 13 residues. CDR3 bases: TGCGCCAGCCGCTCCGGACCTAACAATGAGCAGTTCTTC. Translating it yields CASRSGPNNEQFF.

This clonotype was counted a few times. The genes are TRBV7-2 and TRBJ2-5; 7 nucleotides agree with TRBD1. The CDR3 loop spans 13 amino acids. Per germline, CDR1 SGHTA and CDR2 FQGNSA. Losses at the gene ends were 3 bases for V and 4 bases for J; bases not matched to a gene: 2. The CDR3 sequence: CASSFGQAETQYF. The CDR3 DNA follows: TGTGCCAGCAGCTTCGGACAGGCAGAGACCCAGTACTTC.

This clonotype came up a few times. The genes are TRBV29-1 and TRBJ1-1; D call uncertain. The CDR3 consists of 12 residues. Germline values: CDR1 SQVTM, CDR2 ANQGSEA. The V gene lost 3 bases and the J gene lost 3 bases, with 8 bases spanning the gap. CDR3 in amino acids: CSVENLYTEAFF. Here the CDR3 DNA reads TGCAGCGTTGAGAACTTATACACTGAAGCTTTCTTT.

The rearrangement joins TRBV20-1 to TRBJ1-2; no reliable D call. Germline loops: CDR1 DFQATT, CDR2 SNEGSKA (reference sequence). The CDR3 covers 12 residues. Deletions cut 7 bases from V and 1 base from J, with 10 bases between. DNA of the CDR3: TGCAGTGGGCTGACCCATAACTATGGCTACACCTTC. Translating it yields CSGLTHNYGYTF.

The chain couples TRBV12-3 or TRBV12-4 to TRBJ1-3, with D hard to call. V was cut by 3 bases and J by 7 bases, with 10 bases left in between. This CDR3 comprises 13 residues. The CDR3 sequence: CASSFVDRNTIYF. The CDR3, as DNA: TGTGCCAGCAGTTTCGTTGATCGGAACACCATATATTTT.